The clone carrying this T cell receptor beta chain has at least ten counts. How the authors handled the data: Amplified reference gene primers provided the basis for estimating nucleated cell counts. Generated by immunoSEQ multiplex PCR, the TCRdb table keeps only in-frame clones and is missing some. V and J calls and clone size are as listed in that table; D and trimming were resolved from the DNA. The table has roughly 230,000 clones, roughly 85% seen once; the top ten hold about 5.1%. These data are taken from a study of blood T cell repertoires in COVID-19. Across the whole study: The origin of the acute and convalescent COVID-19 samples was the United States, Italy and Spain.

There are 12 residues in the CDR3. Germline V lookup: CDR1 SGHNT, CDR2 YYREEE (reference sequence). V dropped 3 bases and J dropped 8 bases, with 8 bases sitting between them. Patients of the Seattle cohort, enrolled during active infection, were followed longitudinally. The chain joins TRBV5-4 to TRBJ1-4; D may be TRBD1 (6 bases). The sequence came from a man in his fifties with COVID-19, enrolled during active disease. What was sequenced was peripheral blood. As DNA, the CDR3 is TGTGCCAGCAGCTGGGACAACGAAAAACTGTTTTTT. This codes for CASSWDNEKLFF.